A selection of T cell receptor beta chains follows, all from one sample in a study of blood T cells in healthy people across ages. TCRdb passed the 5' RACE reads through MiXCR, listing each CDR3 protein once. The repertoire includes approximately 790,000 distinct CDR3 sequences, 55% to 65% of them detected once, and 25% to 35% sits in the top ten. The sample taken for sequencing was blood. All receptors come from a young man in good health. CDR3s include the opening cysteine and the closing phenylalanine or tryptophan. A D gene is named only where the DNA matches it firmly. The size field is filled for only some rows; it gives once, few, many or a size class.

D: NA; J: TRBJ2-3; length: 15; V: TRBV5-6; size: NA; DNA: TGTGCCAGCAGCTTGTTCAGGGGGGCCTATGATACGCAGTATTTT; CDR3: CASSLFRGAYDTQYF
D: NA; J: TRBJ2-2; length: 15; V: TRBV4-2; size: NA; DNA: TGTGCCAGCAGCCAAGAGATACGGATCACCGGGGAGCTGTTTTTT; CDR3: CASSQEIRITGELFF
D: NA; J: TRBJ2-7; length: 11; V: TRBV2; size: once; DNA: TGTGCCAGCAGTAAGACAGGCGAGCAGTACTTC; CDR3: CASSKTGEQYF
D: TRBD2; J: TRBJ2-1; length: 15; V: TRBV20-1; size: NA; DNA: TGCAGTGCTAGTAAAGTGACTAGCGCTAACAATGAGCAGTTCTTC; CDR3: CSASKVTSANNEQFF
D: NA; J: TRBJ2-5; length: 14; V: TRBV5-1; size: NA; DNA: TGCGCCAGCAGCCGGGACACACTAGAAGAGACCCAGTACTTC; CDR3: CASSRDTLEETQYF
D: TRBD1; J: TRBJ2-7; length: 14; V: TRBV6-5; size: NA; DNA: TGTGCCAGCAGTTACTCTGGACAGGGAGGCGAGCAGTACTTC; CDR3: CASSYSGQGGEQYF
D: NA; J: TRBJ2-6; length: 15; V: TRBV3-1; size: NA; DNA: TGTGCCAGCAGCCAAGTCGGGGCCGGGGCCAACGTCCTGACTTTC; CDR3: CASSQVGAGANVLTF
D: TRBD1; J: TRBJ1-2; length: 14; V: TRBV6-2/TRBV6-3; size: few; DNA: TGTGCCAGCAGTTACACGGACAGGAACTATGGCTACACCTTC; CDR3: CASSYTDRNYGYTF
D: TRBD1; J: TRBJ1-6; length: 15; V: TRBV6-5; size: NA; DNA: TGTGCCAGCAGCCGGGGGGACAGGAGTAATTCACCCCTCCACTTT; CDR3: CASSRGDRSNSPLHF
D: TRBD1; J: TRBJ2-7; length: 12; V: TRBV2; size: NA; DNA: TGTGCCAGCAGGGTGGACAGGGTAAATGAGTACTTC; CDR3: CASRVDRVNEYF
D: TRBD1; J: TRBJ1-1; length: 15; V: TRBV7-2; size: NA; DNA: TGTGCCAGCAGCTTTACCGGACAGGGTAACACTGAAGCTTTCTTT; CDR3: CASSFTGQGNTEAFF
D: TRBD2; J: TRBJ2-7; length: 14; V: TRBV28; size: few; DNA: TGTGCCAGCAGGATAGCGGGGGGCTCCTACGAGCAGTACTTC; CDR3: CASRIAGGSYEQYF
D: NA; J: TRBJ2-6; length: 15; V: TRBV19; size: few; DNA: TGTGCCAGCTCCTCAGCGTCCTCTGGGGCCAACGTCCTGACTTTC; CDR3: CASSSASSGANVLTF
D: NA; J: TRBJ2-7; length: 11; V: TRBV15; size: few; DNA: TGTGCCACCCAGGGAACCTACGAGCAGTACTTC; CDR3: CATQGTYEQYF
D: NA; J: TRBJ1-2; length: 13; V: TRBV3-1; size: few; DNA: TGTGCCAGCAGCCTGAGGAAGGGGTATGGCTACACCTTC; CDR3: CASSLRKGYGYTF
D: NA; J: TRBJ2-1; length: 16; V: TRBV18; size: NA; DNA: TGTGCCAGCTCACCGCAGGGGGGGAGCTCCTACAATGAGCAGTTCTTC; CDR3: CASSPQGGSSYNEQFF
D: NA; J: TRBJ1-2; length: 15; V: TRBV10-3; size: NA; DNA: TGTGCCATCAGATCTGACGCATCAGCTAACTATGGCTACACCTTC; CDR3: CAIRSDASANYGYTF
D: TRBD1; J: TRBJ2-7; length: 16; V: TRBV9; size: NA; DNA: TGTGCCAGCAGCGTAGCCGCCGGGACAGGAACCTACGAGCAGTACTTC; CDR3: CASSVAAGTGTYEQYF
D: NA; J: TRBJ1-5; length: 15; V: TRBV6-2/TRBV6-3; size: NA; DNA: TGTGCCAGCAGTACCTCGACAAGGGGCAATCAGCCCCAGCATTTT; CDR3: CASSTSTRGNQPQHF
D: TRBD1; J: TRBJ2-7; length: 15; V: TRBV7-2; size: NA; DNA: TGTGCCAGCAGAAAGAGACAGGGGGCGCAGGGCGAGCAGTACTTC; CDR3: CASRKRQGAQGEQYF
D: NA; J: TRBJ2-6; length: 16; V: TRBV6-2/TRBV6-3; size: few; DNA: TGTGCCAGCAGTTACGTTGGGAAGGCTGGGGCCAACGTCCTGACTTTC; CDR3: CASSYVGKAGANVLTF
D: NA; J: TRBJ2-1; length: 17; V: TRBV27; size: many; DNA: TGTGCCAGCAGTCTATCCCGCCGGCCAAGCTCCTACAATGAGCAGTTCTTC; CDR3: CASSLSRRPSSYNEQFF
D: TRBD2; J: TRBJ2-3; length: 14; V: TRBV12-3/TRBV12-4; size: few; DNA: TGTGCCAGCGGGAAGCGGGGGGACACAGATACGCAGTATTTT; CDR3: CASGKRGDTDTQYF
D: NA; J: TRBJ2-2; length: 16; V: TRBV7-9; size: NA; DNA: TGTGCCAGCAGCTTCGAATTAGGGGCGCGGACCGGGGAGCTGTTTTTT; CDR3: CASSFELGARTGELFF
D: TRBD2; J: TRBJ2-1; length: 15; V: TRBV2; size: NA; DNA: TGTGCCAGCGACTCAAGCGGGGGGCTTTACAATGAGCAGTTCTTC; CDR3: CASDSSGGLYNEQFF
D: NA; J: TRBJ2-7; length: 17; V: TRBV7-9; size: few; DNA: TGTGCCAGCAGCTCGGGACCCGAAAGAGTCCCCTACTACGAGCAGTACTTC; CDR3: CASSSGPERVPYYEQYF
D: TRBD1; J: TRBJ1-2; length: 16; V: TRBV4-2; size: NA; DNA: TGTGCCAGCAGCCAAGAGGGGACAGGGAGTCTCTATGGCTACACCTTC; CDR3: CASSQEGTGSLYGYTF
D: TRBD1; J: TRBJ2-3; length: 15; V: TRBV19; size: once; DNA: TGTGCCAGCGGGACAGGCAGGCAGGGCACAGATACGCAGTATTTT; CDR3: CASGTGRQGTDTQYF
D: NA; J: TRBJ2-3; length: 13; V: TRBV7-2; size: few; DNA: TGTGCCAGCAGCTTAGCCAGGGACGATACGCAGTATTTT; CDR3: CASSLARDDTQYF
D: NA; J: TRBJ2-5; length: 17; V: TRBV6-5; size: NA; DNA: TGTGCCAGCAGTTACATCGGCAGGGGGGAGTTTCGAGAGACCCAGTACTTC; CDR3: CASSYIGRGEFRETQYF
D: NA; J: TRBJ2-1; length: 12; V: TRBV29-1; size: few; DNA: TGCAGCGCCCATGGAGGTTACAATGAGCAGTTCTTC; CDR3: CSAHGGYNEQFF
D: NA; J: TRBJ2-5; length: 16; V: TRBV6-5; size: NA; DNA: TGTGCCAGCAGTTACGGGGCTAGCGCATGGGCAGAGACCCAGTACTTC; CDR3: CASSYGASAWAETQYF
D: TRBD1; J: TRBJ2-5; length: 14; V: TRBV7-2; size: NA; DNA: TGTGCCAGCAGCTCGGGACAGGTCCAAGAGACCCAGTACTTC; CDR3: CASSSGQVQETQYF
D: NA; J: TRBJ1-2; length: 14; V: TRBV10-3; size: NA; DNA: TGTGCCATCAGGCCTGGCGGGGAACGCTATGGCTACACCTTC; CDR3: CAIRPGGERYGYTF
D: NA; J: TRBJ2-7; length: 13; V: TRBV27; size: NA; DNA: TGTGCCAGCAGTCCATTGGAAATCTACGAGCAGTACTTC; CDR3: CASSPLEIYEQYF
D: NA; J: TRBJ2-5; length: 12; V: TRBV15; size: NA; DNA: TGTGCCACCAGCAGAGCTCTCGGGACCCAGTACTTC; CDR3: CATSRALGTQYF
D: NA; J: TRBJ1-5; length: 12; V: TRBV10-3; size: NA; DNA: TGTGCCATCGGGGAGAAGGATCAGCCCCAGCATTTT; CDR3: CAIGEKDQPQHF
D: NA; J: TRBJ2-4; length: 14; V: TRBV29-1; size: few; DNA: TGCAGCGTACCAAGCCGTCTAGCCAAAAACATTCAGTACTTC; CDR3: CSVPSRLAKNIQYF
D: NA; J: TRBJ1-5; length: 16; V: TRBV4-1; size: NA; DNA: TGCGCCAGCAGCCAAGTAGTCGGTCATGGACCGCAGCCCCAGCATTTT; CDR3: CASSQVVGHGPQPQHF
D: TRBD1; J: TRBJ2-7; length: 14; V: TRBV3-1; size: NA; DNA: TGTGCCAGCAGCTTCGGGACAGCAACCTACGAGCAGTACTTC; CDR3: CASSFGTATYEQYF
D: TRBD2; J: TRBJ2-1; length: 14; V: TRBV6-1; size: few; DNA: TGTGCCAGCAGCCGGGGGACTAGCATCGATGAGCAGTTCTTC; CDR3: CASSRGTSIDEQFF
D: TRBD2; J: TRBJ2-1; length: 15; V: TRBV7-2; size: NA; DNA: TGTGCCAGCAGGCCTAGCGGGGGTTTTTACAATGAGCAGTTCTTC; CDR3: CASRPSGGFYNEQFF
D: TRBD2; J: TRBJ2-1; length: 13; V: TRBV29-1; size: NA; DNA: TGCAGCGCCCGGGAGGACGGCTACAATGAGCAGTTCTTC; CDR3: CSAREDGYNEQFF
D: NA; J: TRBJ1-5; length: 14; V: TRBV6-5; size: few; DNA: TGTGCCAGCAGCTCCAGGGGCGGAGGTCAGCCCCAGCATTTT; CDR3: CASSSRGGGQPQHF
D: NA; J: TRBJ1-4; length: 11; V: TRBV12-3/TRBV12-4; size: NA; DNA: TGTGCCAGCAGTTTAAAGACAGTACTGTTTTTT; CDR3: CASSLKTVLFF
D: TRBD2; J: TRBJ2-3; length: 17; V: TRBV9; size: once; DNA: TGTGCCAGCAGCATTGGGACTAGCGGGGGAAGAACAGATACGCAGTATTTT; CDR3: CASSIGTSGGRTDTQYF
D: NA; J: TRBJ1-2; length: 15; V: TRBV6-6; size: few; DNA: TGTGCCAGCAGTTACGGAGAGGTCTCGAACTATGGCTACACCTTC; CDR3: CASSYGEVSNYGYTF
D: NA; J: TRBJ2-2; length: 16; V: TRBV7-2; size: NA; DNA: TGTGCCAGCAGCCCGAGCTTGGGACAGAACACCGGGGAGCTGTTTTTT; CDR3: CASSPSLGQNTGELFF
D: NA; J: TRBJ1-1; length: 13; V: TRBV6-5; size: few; DNA: TGTGCCAGCAGTTACCCCGGCGACACTGAAGCTTTCTTT; CDR3: CASSYPGDTEAFF
D: NA; J: TRBJ1-1; length: 14; V: TRBV6-5; size: NA; DNA: TGTGCCAGCAGCGATTACGTGGGGTACACTGAAGCTTTCTTT; CDR3: CASSDYVGYTEAFF
D: TRBD1; J: TRBJ2-1; length: 14; V: TRBV27; size: NA; DNA: TGTGCCGTGAACCGGGACAGAAGCAACAATGAGCAGTTCTTC; CDR3: CAVNRDRSNNEQFF
D: TRBD1; J: TRBJ1-2; length: 15; V: TRBV20-1; size: NA; DNA: TGCAGTGCTAGAGCTGGCCAGGGGGTAAACTATGGCTACACCTTC; CDR3: CSARAGQGVNYGYTF
D: TRBD1; J: TRBJ1-4; length: 14; V: TRBV5-1; size: NA; DNA: TGCGCCAGCAGCGGCGGACAGGGGGGTGAAAAACTGTTTTTT; CDR3: CASSGGQGGEKLFF
D: TRBD1; J: TRBJ1-6; length: 17; V: TRBV20-1; size: NA; DNA: TGCAGTGCTAGAGGCGTGCAAAGGGGGCCTGGAAATTCACCCCTCCACTTT; CDR3: CSARGVQRGPGNSPLHF
D: TRBD1; J: TRBJ2-6; length: 17; V: TRBV13; size: NA; DNA: TGTGCCAGCAGCTTCCGGGACAGGGTGACTGGGGCCAACGTCCTGACTTTC; CDR3: CASSFRDRVTGANVLTF
D: NA; J: TRBJ2-3; length: 15; V: TRBV7-3; size: few; DNA: TGTGCCAGCAGCTTAACCCCAGATGGCACAGATACGCAGTATTTT; CDR3: CASSLTPDGTDTQYF
D: TRBD1; J: TRBJ2-1; length: 18; V: TRBV7-3; size: once; DNA: TGTGCCAGCAGCTTAACCCCGGAAATGGGACAGCTCCACAATGAGCAGTTCTTC; CDR3: CASSLTPEMGQLHNEQFF
D: TRBD2; J: TRBJ2-3; length: 17; V: TRBV3-1; size: NA; DNA: TGTGCCAGCAGCCAAGAATGGGGCGGGGGGCAGACAGATACGCAGTATTTT; CDR3: CASSQEWGGGQTDTQYF